What follows are 12 T cell receptor beta chains derived from one specimen sequenced in a study of T cells in Graves' hyperthyroidism and ophthalmopathy (dated by TCRdb to about 2019). Library method: multiplex PCR. Sequencer: Illumina HiSeq 2000. The TCR beta CDR3 regions were amplified from the RNA transcripts. A first-round RT-PCR of the TCR CDR3 used the HTBI primer set with the Qiagen OneStep RT-PCR kit. The public reads were run again by TCRdb, first through fastp at Q25 and then through MiXCR, and only productive beta chains were kept. Every entry covers one CDR3 protein and lists the most common genes and DNA from its rows. The table for this sample lists 280,000 or so distinct CDR3 sequences; less than 30% of them were counted only once. The ten largest clonotypes hold around 28% of the sample. The sample consisted of blood. All receptors derive from a man aged 35 to 55 with Graves' hyperthyroidism that later progressed to Graves' ophthalmopathy.

There are a few counts of this clonotype. The chain carries TRBV15 and TRBJ2-7; maybe TRBD1 (5 bases). Germline lookup yields CDR1 LNHNV and CDR2 YYDKDF (reference sequence). V gave up 2 bases and J gave up 10 bases, with 12 bases separating them. The CDR3 loop spans 12 amino acids. The CDR3 DNA reads as TGTGCCACCAGCAGATCGACAGACACACAGTACTTC. This codes for CATSRSTDTQYF.

The V call is TRBV11-2, the J call TRBJ1-5, with 8 bases identical to TRBD1. The germline V gene encodes CDR1 SGHAT and CDR2 FQNNGV. V shed 0 bases and J 3 bases; nucleotides not matched to a gene: 4. The length of the CDR3 is 16 residues. The CDR3 DNA reads TGTGCCAGCAGCTTAGAAGTGGGACAGGTCAATCAGCCCCAGCATTTT. Its protein product is CASSLEVGQVNQPQHF.

The chain has TRBV19 and TRBJ2-7, with 8 bases matching TRBD2. The germline V gene encodes CDR1 LNHDA and CDR2 SQIVND (reference sequence). J was trimmed by 2 bases and V by 7 bases; bases with no gene match: 7. CDR3 size: 14 residues. This CDR3 reads CASNKRESPYEQYF. For the CDR3, the DNA is TGTGCCAGTAACAAGCGGGAGAGCCCCTACGAGCAGTACTTC.

This clonotype occurred many times. V and J are TRBV28 and TRBJ1-5, with TRBD1 identical over 9 bases. This CDR3 contains 17 residues. The trim removed 6 bases at V and 5 bases at J, leaving 14 bases unmatched. Germline V gene lookup returns CDR1 MDHEN and CDR2 SYDVKM. CDR3 residues: CASRHPTGGRPHQPQHF. The CDR3 DNA reads as TGTGCCAGCAGACATCCAACAGGGGGCCGGCCCCATCAGCCCCAGCATTTT.

This clonotype showed up just a few times. The genes are TRBV7-2 and TRBJ1-6, with D uncertain. Germline V gene data show CDR1 as SGHTA and CDR2 as FQGNSA. With 1 base removed from V and 5 bases from J, the gap between germline ends came to 9 bases. The CDR3 loop spans 15 amino acids. The CDR3 loop is CASSLGWQNNSPLHF. In DNA form, the CDR3 reads TGTGCCAGCAGCTTAGGTTGGCAGAATAATTCACCCCTCCACTTT.

This clonotype appeared many times. The rearrangement links TRBV6-5 to TRBJ2-5, with D perhaps given as TRBD1 or TRBD2 (5 bases each). V lost 6 bases to trimming and J lost 3 bases, with 20 bases between them. CDR3 length equals 16 residues. Per germline, CDR1 MNHEY and CDR2 SVGAGI. The DNA of the CDR3 is TGTGCCAGCAGAACCATCCCGGGACCTCCAAAAGAGACCCAGTACTTC. Translating gives CASRTIPGPPKETQYF.

This clonotype was seen ten or more times. V usage is TRBV18 and J usage is TRBJ1-3; D call uncertain. V lost 3 bases and J 2 bases, leaving 5 bases between the germline ends. Per germline, CDR1 KGHSH and CDR2 LQKENI. The CDR3 runs 13 residues. CDR3: CASSPVPGNTIYF. The CDR3 DNA is TGTGCCAGCTCACCGGTTCCTGGAAACACCATATATTTT. The full variable domain, its missing parts supplied by reference TRBV18 and TRBJ1-3, is NAGVMQNPRHLVRRRGQEARLRCSPMKGHSHVYWYRQLPEEGLKFMVYLQKENIIDESGMPKERFSAEFPKEGPSILRIQQVVRGDSAAYFCASSPVPGNTIYFGEGSWLTVV.

The gene calls are TRBV11-1 and TRBJ2-5, with TRBD1 matching 7 bases. In germline, CDR1 is SGHAT, CDR2 FQDESV (reference sequence). The CDR3 loop spans 17 amino acids. After removal of 5 bases from V and 4 bases from J, the junction contained 16 bases not matched to a gene. CDR3 amino acids: CASSVPAHRGGSETQYF. The CDR3 coding sequence is TGTGCCAGCAGCGTACCGGCTCACAGGGGTGGGTCAGAGACCCAGTACTTC.

This clonotype appeared many times. The V call is TRBV11-2, the J call TRBJ1-3; weak D call: TRBD1 (6 bases). The length of the CDR3 is 16 residues. Germline V gene data show CDR1 as SGHAT and CDR2 as FQNNGV. The V end lost 5 bases, the J end lost 4 bases, and 18 bases lay between the germline ends. CDR3 sequence reads: CASSRTPQGYGNTIYF. CDR3 bases: TGTGCCAGCAGCCGCACTCCACAGGGTTACGGAAACACCATATATTTT. The variable domain in full, completed from reference TRBV11-2 and TRBJ1-3, reads EAGVAQSPRYKIIEKRQSVAFWCNPISGHATLYWYQQILGQGPKLLIQFQNNGVVDDSQLPKDRFSAERLKGVDSTLKIQPAKLEDSAVYLCASSRTPQGYGNTIYFGEGSWLTVV.

This clonotype was picked up many times. This chain uses TRBV20-1 with TRBJ1-2, with TRBD1 identical over 7 bases. The CDR3 spans 14 residues. The V segment lost 0 bases and the J segment 5 bases; nucleotides outside the gene matches: 6. CDR1 is DFQATT and CDR2 is SNEGSKA in the germline V gene (reference sequence). The CDR3 reads CSARDMGQPYGYTF. DNA for the CDR3: TGCAGTGCTAGAGATATGGGACAGCCATATGGCTACACCTTC.

This chain uses TRBV12-3 or TRBV12-4 with TRBJ2-5; 10 bases are a match to TRBD1. This CDR3 is 14 amino acids long. V gave up 6 bases and J gave up 6 bases; unmatched junction bases: 7. CDR3 region: CASSSTGGRKTQYF. Here the CDR3 DNA reads TGTGCCAGCAGCTCGACAGGGGGCCGAAAGACCCAGTACTTC.

For this clonotype: One end of the junction is discordant with germline, which a read error may explain. CDR3 coding DNA: TGTGCCAGCAGGGAAGGGGGAGACGACTATGGCTACACCTTC. It codes for CASREGGDDYGYTF. The rearrangement links TRBV6-1 to TRBJ1-2, with a possible D match to TRBD1 (6 bases). This CDR3 comprises 14 residues. Germline V gene sequence: CDR1 MNHNS, CDR2 SASEGT.